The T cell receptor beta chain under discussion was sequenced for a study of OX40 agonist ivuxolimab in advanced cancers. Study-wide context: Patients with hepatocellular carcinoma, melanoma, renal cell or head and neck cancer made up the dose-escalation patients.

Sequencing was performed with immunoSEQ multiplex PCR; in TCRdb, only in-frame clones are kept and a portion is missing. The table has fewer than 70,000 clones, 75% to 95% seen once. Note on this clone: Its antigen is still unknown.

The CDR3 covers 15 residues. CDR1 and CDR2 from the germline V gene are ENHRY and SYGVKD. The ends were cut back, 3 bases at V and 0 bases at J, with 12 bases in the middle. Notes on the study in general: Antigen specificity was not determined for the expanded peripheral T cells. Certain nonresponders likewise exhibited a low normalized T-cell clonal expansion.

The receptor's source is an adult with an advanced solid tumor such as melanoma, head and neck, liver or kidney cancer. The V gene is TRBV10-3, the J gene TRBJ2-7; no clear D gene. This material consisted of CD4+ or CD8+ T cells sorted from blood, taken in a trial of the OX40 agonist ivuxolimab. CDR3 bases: TGTGCCATCAGTGACCCCACAGCGATCTCCTACGAGCAGTACTTC. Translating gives CAISDPTAISYEQYF.